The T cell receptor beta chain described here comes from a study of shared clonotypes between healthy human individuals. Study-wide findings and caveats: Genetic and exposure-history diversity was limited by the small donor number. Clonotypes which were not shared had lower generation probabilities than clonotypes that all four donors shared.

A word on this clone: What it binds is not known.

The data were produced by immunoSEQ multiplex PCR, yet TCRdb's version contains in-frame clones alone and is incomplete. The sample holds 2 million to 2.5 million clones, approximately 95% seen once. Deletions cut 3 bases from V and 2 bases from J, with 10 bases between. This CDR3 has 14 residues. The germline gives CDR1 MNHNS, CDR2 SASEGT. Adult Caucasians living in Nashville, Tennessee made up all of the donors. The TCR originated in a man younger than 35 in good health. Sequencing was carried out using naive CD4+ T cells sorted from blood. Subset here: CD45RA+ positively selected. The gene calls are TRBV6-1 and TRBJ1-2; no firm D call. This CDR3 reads CASSDPTRNYGYTF. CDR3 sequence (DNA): TGTGCCAGCAGTGACCCCACCAGAAACTATGGCTACACCTTC.